One and the same sample provided the 2 T cell receptor beta chains below, sequenced in a study of T cells in Graves' hyperthyroidism and ophthalmopathy. From RNA transcripts, TCR beta CDR3 regions were amplified. HTBI primers were the set used in a first-round RT-PCR of the TCR CDR3. TCRdb re-derived calls from the multiplex PCR reads in MiXCR, one entry per CDR3 protein. The sample has approximately 720,000 distinct CDR3 sequences, approximately 18% seen once. Sequenced: blood. Receptors were obtained from a woman between 45 and 60 years old with Graves' hyperthyroidism that later progressed to Graves' ophthalmopathy.

Many counts were recorded for this clonotype. The rearrangement joins TRBV5-5 to TRBJ1-5; no reliable D call. This CDR3 has 14 amino acids. Trimming left V 5 bases short and J 0 bases short, with 9 bases between. From germline, CDR1 is SGHKS and CDR2 YYEKEE (reference sequence). CDR3 DNA: TGTGCCAGCAGAGTAGAGGTTAGCAATCAGCCCCAGCATTTT. This gives the protein CASRVEVSNQPQHF.

At least ten counts were recorded for this clonotype. V and J are TRBV19 and TRBJ1-1; 9 positions match TRBD1. CDR1 is LNHDA, CDR2 SQIVND, per germline (reference sequence). CDR3 length equals 14 residues. After removal of 4 bases from V and 1 base from J, the junction contained 1 base not matched to a gene. The CDR3 sequence: CASSTDRGNTEAFF. The CDR3 DNA is TGTGCCAGTAGTACGGACAGGGGGAACACTGAAGCTTTCTTT.